The present entry profiles one T cell receptor (beta chain) with its context. Its antigen is as yet unknown. A read error may explain this, as a much larger clone is one base away. The data originate from a study of T cell repertoires in cytomegalovirus infection. About the research overall: The authors used CMV epitopes that were HLA-C-restricted (recently identified) and HLA-B-restricted (well studied). Findings of the study overall: Identification of carriers of CMV plus the relevant HLA was achieved through cumulative public TCR beta family frequency.

The CDR3 totals 16 residues. Germline lookup yields CDR1 SGHTA and CDR2 FQGNSA. TCRdb analysed the reads with MiXCR anew, one entry per CDR3 protein. Among hundreds of thousands of distinct CDR3 sequences listed, 30% to 35% were seen once. Sequenced here: cultured PBMCs, sampled from culture after CMV antigen stimulation. J is TRBJ2-5 and V is TRBV7-2; 8 bases are a match to TRBD2. The origin of this receptor is a human donor in good health (CMV status not recorded). Some clones in this sample may be carry-over from other donors' samples. CDR3 residues: CASSLVAGGWGETKYF. The DNA of the CDR3 is TGTGCCAGCAGCTTAGTGGCGGGAGGTTGGGGAGAGACCAAGTACTTC.